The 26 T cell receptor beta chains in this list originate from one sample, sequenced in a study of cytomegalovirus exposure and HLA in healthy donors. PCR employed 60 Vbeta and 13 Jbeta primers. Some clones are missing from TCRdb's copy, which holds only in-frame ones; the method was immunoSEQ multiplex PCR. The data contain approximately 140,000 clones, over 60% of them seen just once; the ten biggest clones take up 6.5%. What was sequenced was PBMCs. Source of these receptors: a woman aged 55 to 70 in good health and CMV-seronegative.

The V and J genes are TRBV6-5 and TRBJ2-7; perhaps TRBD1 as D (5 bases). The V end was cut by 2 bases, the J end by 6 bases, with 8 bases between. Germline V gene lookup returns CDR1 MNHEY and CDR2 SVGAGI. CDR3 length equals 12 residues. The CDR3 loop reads CASSYPGREQYF. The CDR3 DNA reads TGTGCCAGCAGTTACCCAGGGCGCGAGCAGTACTTC.

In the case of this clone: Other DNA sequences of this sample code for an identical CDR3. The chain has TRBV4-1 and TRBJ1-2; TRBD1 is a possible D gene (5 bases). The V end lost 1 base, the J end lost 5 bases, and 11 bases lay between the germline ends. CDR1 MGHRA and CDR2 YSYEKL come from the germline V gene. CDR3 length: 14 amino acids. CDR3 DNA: TGCGCCAGCAGCCAAGTGGGGCAATATTATGGCTACACCTTC. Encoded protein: CASSQVGQYYGYTF.

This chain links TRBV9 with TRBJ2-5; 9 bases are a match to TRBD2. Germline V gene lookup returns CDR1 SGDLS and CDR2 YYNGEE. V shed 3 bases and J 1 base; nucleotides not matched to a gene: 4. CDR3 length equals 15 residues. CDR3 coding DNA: TGTGCCAGCAGCGCCCTAGCGGGGATCCAAGAGACCCAGTACTTC. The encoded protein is CASSALAGIQETQYF.

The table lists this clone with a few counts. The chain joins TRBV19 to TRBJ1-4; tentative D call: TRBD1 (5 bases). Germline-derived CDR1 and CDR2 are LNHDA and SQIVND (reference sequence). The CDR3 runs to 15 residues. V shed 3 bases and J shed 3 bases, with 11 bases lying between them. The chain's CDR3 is CASSIMGGPNEKLFF. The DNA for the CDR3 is TGTGCCAGTAGTATTATGGGGGGACCTAATGAAAAACTGTTTTTT.

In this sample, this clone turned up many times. The CDR3 DNA is TGTGCCAGCAGTTGGGCCGGGACAGGGGGACCCGAGCAGTACTTC. It encodes CASSWAGTGGPEQYF. The chain joins TRBV5-6 to TRBJ2-7; 11 positions agree with TRBD1. This CDR3 is built from 15 residues. Trimming took 5 bases from V and 6 from J; bases not matched to a gene: 10. Germline V CDR1 and CDR2: SGHDT, YYEEEE.

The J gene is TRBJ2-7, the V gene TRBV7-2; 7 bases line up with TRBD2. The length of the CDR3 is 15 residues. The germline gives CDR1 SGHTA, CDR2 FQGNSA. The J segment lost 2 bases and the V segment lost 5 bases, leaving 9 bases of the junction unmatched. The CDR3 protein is CASSLPGGGAYEQYF. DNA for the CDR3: TGTGCCAGCAGCCTCCCGGGGGGAGGGGCCTACGAGCAGTACTTC.

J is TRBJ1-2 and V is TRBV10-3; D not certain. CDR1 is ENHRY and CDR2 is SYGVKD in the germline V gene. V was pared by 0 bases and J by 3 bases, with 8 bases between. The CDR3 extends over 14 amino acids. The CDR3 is CAISESGSYYGYTF. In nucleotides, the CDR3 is TGTGCCATCAGTGAGTCGGGCAGCTACTATGGCTACACCTTC.

The CDR3 loop is CASSLGQPSTDTQYF. The CDR3 region has the DNA TGTGCCAGCAGTCTAGGACAGCCGAGCACAGATACGCAGTATTTT. The V gene is TRBV2, the J gene TRBJ2-3; the D gene is possibly TRBD1 (6 bases). Trimming took 5 bases from V and 0 from J, leaving 12 bases between them. CDR3 length equals 15 residues. CDR1 SNHLY and CDR2 FYNNEI come from the germline V gene.

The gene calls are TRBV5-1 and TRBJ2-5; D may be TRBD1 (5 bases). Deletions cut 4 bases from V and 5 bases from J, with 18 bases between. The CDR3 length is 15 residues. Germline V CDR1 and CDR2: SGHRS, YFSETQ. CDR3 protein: CASSQSTGARETQYF. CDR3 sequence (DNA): TGCGCCAGCAGCCAATCAACAGGAGCGCGGGAGACCCAGTACTTC.

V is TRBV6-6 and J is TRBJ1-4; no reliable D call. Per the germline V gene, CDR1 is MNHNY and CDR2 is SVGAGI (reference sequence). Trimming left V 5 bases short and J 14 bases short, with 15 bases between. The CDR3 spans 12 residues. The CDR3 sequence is CASSSSEGGLFF. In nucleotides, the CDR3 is TGTGCCAGCAGTAGTAGTGAGGGAGGTCTGTTTTTT.

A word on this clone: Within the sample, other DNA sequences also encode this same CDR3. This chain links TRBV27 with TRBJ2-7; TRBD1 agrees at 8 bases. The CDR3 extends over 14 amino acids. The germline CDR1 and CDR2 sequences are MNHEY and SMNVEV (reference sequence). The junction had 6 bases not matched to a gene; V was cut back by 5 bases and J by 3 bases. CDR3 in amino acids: CASSLQGANYEQYF. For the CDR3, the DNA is TGTGCCAGCAGTCTCCAGGGGGCTAACTACGAGCAGTACTTC.

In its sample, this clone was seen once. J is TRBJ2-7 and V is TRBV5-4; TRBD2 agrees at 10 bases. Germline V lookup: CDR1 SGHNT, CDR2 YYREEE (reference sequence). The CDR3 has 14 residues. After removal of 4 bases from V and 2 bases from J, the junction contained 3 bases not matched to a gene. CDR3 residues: CASSRTSGTYEQYF. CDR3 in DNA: TGTGCCAGCAGCCGGACTAGCGGAACCTACGAGCAGTACTTC.

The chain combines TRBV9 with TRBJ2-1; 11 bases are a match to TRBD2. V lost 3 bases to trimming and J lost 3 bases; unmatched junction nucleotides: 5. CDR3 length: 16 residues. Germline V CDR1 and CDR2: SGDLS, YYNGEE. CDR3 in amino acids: CASSGGLAAYYNEQFF. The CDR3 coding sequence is TGTGCCAGCAGCGGGGGACTAGCGGCCTACTACAATGAGCAGTTCTTC.

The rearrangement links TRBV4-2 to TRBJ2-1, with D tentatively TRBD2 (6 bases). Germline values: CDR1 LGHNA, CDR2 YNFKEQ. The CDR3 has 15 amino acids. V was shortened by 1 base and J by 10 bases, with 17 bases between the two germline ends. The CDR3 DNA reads TGTGCCAGCAGCCAAGGGGTGGCGGAGGGAAGGGAGCAGTTCTTC. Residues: CASSQGVAEGREQFF.

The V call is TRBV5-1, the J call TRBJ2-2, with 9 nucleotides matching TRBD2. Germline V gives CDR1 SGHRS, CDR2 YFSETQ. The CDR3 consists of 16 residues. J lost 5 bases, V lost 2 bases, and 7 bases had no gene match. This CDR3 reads CASSFTAGGLTGELFF. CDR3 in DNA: TGCGCCAGCAGCTTTACGGCGGGGGGGCTGACCGGGGAGCTGTTTTTT.

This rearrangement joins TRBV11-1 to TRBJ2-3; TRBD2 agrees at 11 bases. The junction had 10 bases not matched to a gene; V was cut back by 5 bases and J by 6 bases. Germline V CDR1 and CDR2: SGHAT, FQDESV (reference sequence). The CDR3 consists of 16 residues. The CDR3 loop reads CASSRRTSGSFDTQYF. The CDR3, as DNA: TGTGCCAGCAGCCGCCGGACTAGCGGGTCTTTCGATACGCAGTATTTT.

CDR3 residues: CASSFQGASYGYTF. The CDR3 DNA reads as TGTGCCAGCAGCTTCCAGGGGGCTTCCTATGGCTACACCTTC. V and J are TRBV5-6 and TRBJ1-2; 8 bases are shared with TRBD1. Germline V gene lookup returns CDR1 SGHDT and CDR2 YYEEEE. V shed 2 bases, J shed 4 bases, and the junction held 4 bases outside the gene matches. This CDR3 is 14 amino acids long.

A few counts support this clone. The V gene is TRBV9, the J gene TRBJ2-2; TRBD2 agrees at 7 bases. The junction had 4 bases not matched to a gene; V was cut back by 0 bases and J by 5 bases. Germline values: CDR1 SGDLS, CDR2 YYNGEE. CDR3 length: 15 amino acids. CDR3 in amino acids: CASSVGGRRTGELFF. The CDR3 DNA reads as TGTGCCAGCAGCGTAGGCGGGAGAAGAACCGGGGAGCTGTTTTTT.

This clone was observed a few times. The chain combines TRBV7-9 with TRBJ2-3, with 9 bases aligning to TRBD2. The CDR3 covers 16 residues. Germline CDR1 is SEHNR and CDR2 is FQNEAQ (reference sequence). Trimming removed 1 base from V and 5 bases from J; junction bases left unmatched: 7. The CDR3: CASSLVGGGAVDTQYF. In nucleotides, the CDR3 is TGTGCCAGCAGCTTAGTAGGCGGGGGGGCCGTAGATACGCAGTATTTT. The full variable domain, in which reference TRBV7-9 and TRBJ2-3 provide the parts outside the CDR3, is DTGVSQNPRHKITKRGQNVTFRCDPISEHNRLYWYRQTLGQGPEFLTYFQNEAQLEKSRLLSDRFSAERPKGSFSTLEIQRTEQGDSAMYLCASSLVGGGAVDTQYFGPGTRLTVL.

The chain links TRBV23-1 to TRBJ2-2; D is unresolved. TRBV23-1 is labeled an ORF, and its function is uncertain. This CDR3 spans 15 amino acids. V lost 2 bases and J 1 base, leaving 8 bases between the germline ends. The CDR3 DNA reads TGCGCCAGCAGTCAACCCAGTTTGAACACCGGGGAGCTGTTTTTT. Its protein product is CASSQPSLNTGELFF.

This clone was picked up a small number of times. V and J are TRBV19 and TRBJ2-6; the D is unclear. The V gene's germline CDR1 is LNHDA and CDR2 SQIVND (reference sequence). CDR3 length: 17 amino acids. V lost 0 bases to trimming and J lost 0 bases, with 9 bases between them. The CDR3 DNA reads TGTGCCAGTAGTATAGATATCACGAGCTCTGGGGCCAACGTCCTGACTTTC. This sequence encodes CASSIDITSSGANVLTF.

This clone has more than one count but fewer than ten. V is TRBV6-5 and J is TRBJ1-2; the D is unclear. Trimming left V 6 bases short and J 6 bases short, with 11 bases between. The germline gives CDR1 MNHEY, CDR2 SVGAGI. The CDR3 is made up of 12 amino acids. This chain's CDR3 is CASSTSGDGYTF. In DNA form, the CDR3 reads TGTGCCAGCAGCACTTCCGGGGATGGCTACACCTTC.

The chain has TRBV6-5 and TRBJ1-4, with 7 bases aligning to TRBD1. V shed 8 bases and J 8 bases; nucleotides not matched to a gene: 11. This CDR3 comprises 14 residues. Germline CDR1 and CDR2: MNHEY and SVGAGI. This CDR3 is CASGPSGGGEKLFF. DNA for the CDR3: TGTGCCAGCGGACCATCAGGGGGAGGAGAAAAACTGTTTTTT.

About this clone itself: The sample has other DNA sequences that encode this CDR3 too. CDR3 region: CASSLTGLAGGGLETQYF. The CDR3 DNA is TGTGCCAGCAGCTTAACCGGACTAGCGGGAGGAGGCCTTGAGACCCAGTACTTC. This rearrangement joins TRBV7-3 to TRBJ2-5; 14 bases align to TRBD2. This CDR3 has 18 amino acids. Germline lookup yields CDR1 SGHTA and CDR2 FQGTGA. The junction had 8 bases not matched to a gene; V was cut back by 0 bases and J by 5 bases. Combining the CDR3 with reference TRBV7-3 and TRBJ2-5 gives the whole variable domain GAGVSQTPSNKVTEKGKYVELRCDPISGHTALYWYRQSLGQGPEFLIYFQGTGAADDSGLPNDRFFAVRPEGSVSTLKIQRTERGDSAVYLCASSLTGLAGGGLETQYFGPGTRLLVL.

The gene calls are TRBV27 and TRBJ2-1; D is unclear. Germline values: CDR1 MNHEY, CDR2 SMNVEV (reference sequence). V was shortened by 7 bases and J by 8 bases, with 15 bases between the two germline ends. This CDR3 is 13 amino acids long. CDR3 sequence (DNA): TGTGCCAGCACCCTAGTTGTTATGGATGAGCAGTTCTTC. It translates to CASTLVVMDEQFF.

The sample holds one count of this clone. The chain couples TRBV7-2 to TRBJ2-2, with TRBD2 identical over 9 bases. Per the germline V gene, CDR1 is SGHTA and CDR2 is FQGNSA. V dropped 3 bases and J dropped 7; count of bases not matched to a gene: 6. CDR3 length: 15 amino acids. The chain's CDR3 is CASSLTSGRGGELFF. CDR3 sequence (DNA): TGTGCCAGCAGCTTGACTAGCGGAAGGGGCGGGGAGCTGTTTTTT.